This TCR beta chain was identified during a study of T cells in localized non-small cell lung cancer. Study results and caveats: Higher T cell density in the blood was associated with longer overall survival, whereas higher adjacent-lung clonality associated with shorter survival. Uninvolved adjacent lung had higher T cell clonality than tumor and all other tissues.

CDR3 length: 15 amino acids. Germline V CDR1 and CDR2: MNHEY, SVGAGI. V gave up 4 bases and J gave up 8 bases, with 17 bases separating them. Profiled with immunoSEQ multiplex PCR; TCRdb holds only in-frame clones, not every one. The repertoire holds roughly 15,000 clones, with approximately 85% as singletons. A remark on this clone: Its antigen remains unidentified.

V usage is TRBV6-5 and J usage is TRBJ1-4; D not resolved. The sample in question was peripheral blood, obtained before any cancer treatment. The clonotype comes from a female donor older than 55 with stage I squamous cell lung carcinoma. The CDR3 sequence: CASSLSTEGREKLFF. The CDR3 DNA reads TGTGCCAGCAGTTTATCAACTGAAGGACGGGAAAAACTGTTTTTT.